This TCR beta chain comes out of a study of cytotoxic CD8 clonotypes in ibrutinib-treated CLL. The count of this clone is one. V was clipped by 4 bases and J by 6 bases, with 13 bases between them. CDR3 length: 13 amino acids. The germline V gene encodes CDR1 SGHDN and CDR2 FVKESK. The protocol was immunoSEQ multiplex PCR, while the TCRdb copy is restricted to in-frame clones and leaves out a portion. The table shows 15,000 to 20,000 clones, with about 70% occurring only once. The receptor was derived from a human donor with chronic lymphocytic leukemia. This sequence joins TRBV14 and TRBJ2-7; D unclear. This material consisted of PBMCs, taken after 12 months of ibrutinib treatment. CDR3 loop: CASSPRPLAEQYF. Written as DNA, the CDR3 is TGTGCCAGCAGCCCCCGACCCTTGGCCGAGCAGTACTTC.